The clone carrying this T cell receptor beta chain was counted at least ten times. Its antigen is unknown. This sample stems from a study of blood T cells in healthy people across ages. Whole-study results and caveats: Considered underestimates were the diversity estimates obtained from one million T cells.

The draw of peripheral blood yielded about 10 milliliters from each donor. The CDR3 spans 14 residues. Trimming pared 1 base from V and 6 bases from J, leaving 11 bases between. CDR1 and CDR2 (germline): LNHNV, YYDKDF (reference sequence). A J-beta primer mix and a sample-barcoded 5' primer were used in a second PCR of roughly 6 to 11 cycles. MiXCR, applied by TCRdb to the 5' RACE reads, yields one record per CDR3 protein. In the table there are 700,000 or so distinct CDR3 sequences, around a fifth of which are singletons. What was sequenced was blood. The receptor's source is a man aged 70 or older in good health. The chain uses TRBV15 and TRBJ2-3; D unclear. The CDR3 sequence is CATSRAQPKDTQYF. The CDR3 nucleotides are TGTGCCACCAGCAGAGCCCAGCCTAAGGATACGCAGTATTTT.